This is a list of T cell receptor beta chains from one sample in a study of cytomegalovirus exposure and HLA in healthy donors. The method was immunoSEQ multiplex PCR; TCRdb's version includes in-frame clones alone and lacks a portion of them. The table shows under 150,000 clones, with about 85% occurring only once. The sequencing sample was made of PBMCs. Source of these receptors: a boy aged 5-17 years in good health and CMV-seronegative. The conserved cysteine and the conserved F or W are not part of the CDR3 here.

v_gene,CDR3aa
TRBV5-3,ARSLLAEYNEQF
TRBV6-5,ASSYSFGTADTQY
TRBV7-2,ASSLKRDTYYGYT
TRBV6-4,ASSGGNGNEQF
TRBV7-9,ASSSQGRGGNQPQH
TRBV5-4,ASSPTGASSYEQY
TRBV4-1,ASSSAGTGGNQPQH
TRBV4-3,ASSQPRGTGELF
TRBV4-1,ASSQDSGGADTQY
TRBV27,ASRQGSDEQY
TRBV19,ASSTGTSGRPSGDTQY
TRBV5-6,ASSLAGGIQY
TRBV6-1,ASRSGGNNEQF
TRBV5-6,ASSLGQGFYEQY
TRBV9,ASSVTPPPTPGSDTQY
TRBV7-8,ASSYSDMLGEAF
TRBV6-1,ASSEGIDIYSNQPQH
TRBV7-2,ASSLASRVGYEQY
TRBV2,ASSGLADNEQF
TRBV15,ATSRTGTGGTEAF
TRBV11-3,ASSTGMGNTIY
TRBV7-9,ASSLRSGGDQETQY
TRBV5-1,ASSLGQNLNTEAF
TRBV7-9,ASSLDGGQPQH
TRBV4-1,ASSQDERTGTAKF
TRBV6-6,ATYLQGIYGYT
TRBV5-6,ASSPITGVRSTDTQY
TRBV7-9,ASSRSGGNQPQH
TRBV27,ASSLGLALEKEQF
TRBV4-3,ASSGVLAGGRNEQF
TRBV7-9,ASSYGTSGWDEQF
TRBV7-9,ASSEQGAGRNTIY
TRBV10-3,AISESADNYGYT
TRBV5-6,ASSFSGSSDTQY
TRBV30,ANSPAGGNEQF
TRBV5-6,ASSLDGEIPGYT
TRBV2,ASSDDRGYEQY
TRBV7-4,ASSFWGLYEQY
TRBV6-5,ASSRTLPGHEQY
TRBV5-4,ASSRAGKETQY
TRBV7-3,ASSASTGIGSPLH
TRBV5-6,ASSGERRGNHYEQY